This entry concerns a single TCR beta chain. Its specificity is not known. The V end was cut by 2 bases, the J end by 5 bases, with 4 bases between. This CDR3 spans 10 amino acids. Germline-derived CDR1 and CDR2 are DFQATT and SNEGSKA (reference sequence). This entry comes from a study of neurological immune-mediated disorders. Study observations and caveats: CDR3 amino acid sequences found in expanded clones were never shared across subjects, suggesting private repertoires in all groups.

TCRdb re-derived calls from the 5' RACE reads in MiXCR, one entry per CDR3 protein. The sample carries tens of thousands of distinct CDR3 sequences, about a tenth recorded once. The specimen was PBMCs. This receptor was obtained from a woman in her 30s with HTLV-1-associated myelopathy (HAM/TSP). This chain links TRBV20-1 with TRBJ2-7; no firm D call. CDR3 DNA sequence: TGCAGTGCTAGATCCCACGAGCAGTACTTC. It translates to CSARSHEQYF.